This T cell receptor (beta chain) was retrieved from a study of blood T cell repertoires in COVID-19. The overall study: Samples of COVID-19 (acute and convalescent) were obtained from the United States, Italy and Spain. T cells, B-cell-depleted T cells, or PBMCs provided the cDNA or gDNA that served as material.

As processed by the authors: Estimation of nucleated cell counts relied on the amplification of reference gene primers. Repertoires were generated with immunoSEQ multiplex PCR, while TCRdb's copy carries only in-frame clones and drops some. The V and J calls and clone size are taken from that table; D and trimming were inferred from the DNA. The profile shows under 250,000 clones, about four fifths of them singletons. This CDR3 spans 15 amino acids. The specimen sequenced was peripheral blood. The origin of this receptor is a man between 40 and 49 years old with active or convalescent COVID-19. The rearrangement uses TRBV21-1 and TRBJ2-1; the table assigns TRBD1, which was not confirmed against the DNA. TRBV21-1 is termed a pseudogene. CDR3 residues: CASSIRDRAYNEQFF. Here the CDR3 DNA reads TGTGCCAGCAGCATCCGGGACAGGGCCTACAATGAGCAGTTCTTC.